This entry lists 2 T cell receptor beta chains sequenced from one sample in a study of OX40 agonist ivuxolimab in advanced cancers. Some clones are missing from TCRdb's copy, which holds only in-frame ones; the method was immunoSEQ multiplex PCR. The table lists 78,000 or so clones, roughly 90% of them singletons, with 0.44% in the top ten. The sequenced sample was CD4+ or CD8+ T cells sorted from blood, obtained in a trial of the OX40 agonist ivuxolimab. The receptors were sampled from an adult with an advanced solid tumor such as melanoma, head and neck, liver or kidney cancer.

The chain recombines TRBV7-6 with TRBJ1-3, with D perhaps TRBD1 (5 bases). This CDR3 contains 14 residues. V lost 10 bases, J lost 0 bases, and 13 bases lay in between. Germline loops: CDR1 SGHVS, CDR2 FNYEAQ. CDR3 coding DNA: TGTGCCACGGGGGAGGGGAACTCTGGAAACACCATATATTTT. It is translated as CATGEGNSGNTIYF.

The CDR3 here is CASSPGQGIAEAFF. The DNA for the CDR3 is TGTGCCAGCAGCCCGGGACAGGGAATCGCTGAAGCTTTCTTT. The chain carries TRBV5-5 and TRBJ1-1; 9 bases are shared with TRBD1. Per germline, CDR1 SGHKS and CDR2 YYEKEE (reference sequence). The CDR3 is 14 amino acids. The V and J ends lost 4 bases and 6 bases, in that order; junction bases with no gene match: 7.